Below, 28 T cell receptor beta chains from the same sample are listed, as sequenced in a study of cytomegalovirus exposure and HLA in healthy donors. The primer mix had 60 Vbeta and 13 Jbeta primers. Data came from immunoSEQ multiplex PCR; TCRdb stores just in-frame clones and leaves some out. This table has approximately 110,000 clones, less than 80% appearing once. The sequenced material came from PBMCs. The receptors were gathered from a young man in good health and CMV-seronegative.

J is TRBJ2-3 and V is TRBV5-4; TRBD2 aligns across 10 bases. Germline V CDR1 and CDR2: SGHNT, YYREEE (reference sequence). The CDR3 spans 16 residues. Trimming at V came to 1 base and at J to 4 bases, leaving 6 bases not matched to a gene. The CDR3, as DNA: TGTGCCAGCAGCTTGCGACTAGCGGGCCTATCAGATACGCAGTATTTT. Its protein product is CASSLRLAGLSDTQYF.

The CDR3 sequence is CASSSRADTDTQYF. CDR3 in DNA: TGTGCCAGTAGTAGTCGCGCGGACACAGATACGCAGTATTTT. The chain links TRBV19 to TRBJ2-3, with D unresolved. The CDR3 is 14 residues long. Trimming left V 4 bases short and J 2 bases short, with 10 bases between. Germline CDR1 LNHDA, CDR2 SQIVND (reference sequence).

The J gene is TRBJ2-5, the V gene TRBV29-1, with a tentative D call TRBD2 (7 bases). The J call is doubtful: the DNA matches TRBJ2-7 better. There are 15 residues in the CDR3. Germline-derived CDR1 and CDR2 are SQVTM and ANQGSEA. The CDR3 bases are TGCAGCGTCCCATCCAATGGGGGGGCATCCTACGAGCAGTACTTC. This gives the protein CSVPSNGGASYEQYF.

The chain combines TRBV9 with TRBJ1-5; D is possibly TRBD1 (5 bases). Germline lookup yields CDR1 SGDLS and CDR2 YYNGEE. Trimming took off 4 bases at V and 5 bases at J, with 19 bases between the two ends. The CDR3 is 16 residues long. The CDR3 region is CASSPNFGGGDQPQHF. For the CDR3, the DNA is TGTGCCAGCAGCCCCAATTTTGGGGGGGGTGATCAGCCCCAGCATTTT. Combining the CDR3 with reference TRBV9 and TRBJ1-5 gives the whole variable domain DSGVTQTPKHLITATGQRVTLRCSPRSGDLSVYWYQQSLDQGLQFLIQYYNGEERAKGNILERFSAQQFPDLHSELNLSSLELGDSALYFCASSPNFGGGDQPQHFGDGTRLSIL.

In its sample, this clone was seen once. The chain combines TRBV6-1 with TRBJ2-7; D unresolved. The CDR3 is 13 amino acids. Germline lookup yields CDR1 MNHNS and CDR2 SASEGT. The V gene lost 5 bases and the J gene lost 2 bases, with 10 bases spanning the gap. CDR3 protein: CASSLQVAYEQYF. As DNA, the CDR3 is TGTGCCAGCAGTCTCCAGGTGGCCTACGAGCAGTACTTC.

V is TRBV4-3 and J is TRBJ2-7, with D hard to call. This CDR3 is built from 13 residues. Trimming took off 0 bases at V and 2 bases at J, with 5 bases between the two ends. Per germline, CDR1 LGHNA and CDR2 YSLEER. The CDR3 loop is CASSQEFAYEQYF. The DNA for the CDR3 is TGCGCCAGCAGCCAAGAATTCGCCTACGAGCAGTACTTC.

DNA for the CDR3: TGCGCCAGCAGCCAAGATCAAAGCCTTTCAGGGTCCTGGGGCTATGGCTACACCTTC. It specifies CASSQDQSLSGSWGYGYTF. This chain links TRBV4-3 with TRBJ1-2; perhaps TRBD1 as D (5 bases). Trimming took 0 bases from V and 4 from J, leaving 24 bases between them. Germline V gene data show CDR1 as LGHNA and CDR2 as YSLEER. This CDR3 comprises 19 residues.

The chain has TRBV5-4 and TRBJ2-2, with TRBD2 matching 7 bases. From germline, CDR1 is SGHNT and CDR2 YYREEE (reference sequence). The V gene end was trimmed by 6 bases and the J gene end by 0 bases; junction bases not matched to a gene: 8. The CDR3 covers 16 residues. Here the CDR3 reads CASTPGGRSNTGELFF. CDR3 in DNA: TGTGCCAGCACCCCGGGGGGTCGGTCGAACACCGGGGAGCTGTTTTTT.

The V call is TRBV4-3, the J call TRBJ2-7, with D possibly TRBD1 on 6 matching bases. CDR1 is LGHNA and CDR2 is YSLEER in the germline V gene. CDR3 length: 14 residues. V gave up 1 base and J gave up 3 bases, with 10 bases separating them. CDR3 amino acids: CASSQAPGVYEQYF. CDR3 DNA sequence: TGCGCCAGCAGCCAAGCCCCAGGGGTCTACGAGCAGTACTTC.

CDR3 coding DNA: TGTGCCAGCAGTTTAACTTTTCTTGGGACAGGGAATGAAAAACTGTTTTTT. This gives the protein CASSLTFLGTGNEKLFF. The V gene is TRBV27, the J gene TRBJ1-4, with 9 bases identical to TRBD1. Germline values: CDR1 MNHEY, CDR2 SMNVEV (reference sequence). The CDR3 is 17 amino acids. The J segment lost 5 bases and the V segment lost 2 bases, leaving 9 bases of the junction unmatched.

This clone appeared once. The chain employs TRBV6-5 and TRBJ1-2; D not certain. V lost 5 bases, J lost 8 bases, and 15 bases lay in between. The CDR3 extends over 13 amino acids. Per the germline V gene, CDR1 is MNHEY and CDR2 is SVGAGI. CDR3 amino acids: CASSQRGSLGYTF. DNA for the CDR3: TGTGCCAGCAGTCAACGGGGTAGTCTGGGCTACACCTTC.

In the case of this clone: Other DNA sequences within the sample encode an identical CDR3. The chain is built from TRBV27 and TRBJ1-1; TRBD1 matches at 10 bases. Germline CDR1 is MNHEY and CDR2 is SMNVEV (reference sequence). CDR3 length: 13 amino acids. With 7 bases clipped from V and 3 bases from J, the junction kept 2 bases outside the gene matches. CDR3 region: CASIGQGDTEAFF. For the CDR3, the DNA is TGTGCCAGCATTGGACAGGGGGACACTGAAGCTTTCTTT.

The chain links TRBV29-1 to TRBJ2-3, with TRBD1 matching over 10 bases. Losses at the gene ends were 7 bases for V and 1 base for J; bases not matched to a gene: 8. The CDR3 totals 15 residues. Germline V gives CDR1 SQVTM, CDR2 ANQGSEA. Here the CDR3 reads CSGSKGQGGTDTQYF. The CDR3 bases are TGCAGCGGATCAAAAGGACAGGGGGGCACAGATACGCAGTATTTT.

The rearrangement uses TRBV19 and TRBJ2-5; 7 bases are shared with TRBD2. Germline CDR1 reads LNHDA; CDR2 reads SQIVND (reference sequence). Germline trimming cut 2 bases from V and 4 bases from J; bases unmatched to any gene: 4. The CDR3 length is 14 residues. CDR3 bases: TGTGCCAGTAGTATAAGGGCTAGCGGAGAGACCCAGTACTTC. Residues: CASSIRASGETQYF.

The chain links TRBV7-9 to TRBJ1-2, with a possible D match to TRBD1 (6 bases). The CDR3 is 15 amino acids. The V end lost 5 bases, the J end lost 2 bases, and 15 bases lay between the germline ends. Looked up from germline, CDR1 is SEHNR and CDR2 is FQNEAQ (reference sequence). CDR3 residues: CASSRTGFENYGYTF. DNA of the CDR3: TGTGCCAGCAGCAGAACAGGGTTTGAGAACTATGGCTACACCTTC.

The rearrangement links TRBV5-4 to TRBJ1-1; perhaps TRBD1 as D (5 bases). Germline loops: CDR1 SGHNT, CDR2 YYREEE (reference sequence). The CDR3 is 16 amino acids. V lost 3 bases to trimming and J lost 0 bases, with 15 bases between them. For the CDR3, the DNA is TGTGCCAGCAGCTCCCCCCAGGGCGCCTTGAACACTGAAGCTTTCTTT. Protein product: CASSSPQGALNTEAFF.

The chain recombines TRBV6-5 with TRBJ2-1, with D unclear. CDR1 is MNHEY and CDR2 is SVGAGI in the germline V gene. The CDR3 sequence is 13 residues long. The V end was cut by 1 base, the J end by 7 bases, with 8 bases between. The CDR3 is CASSYYWQNEQFF. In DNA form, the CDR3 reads TGTGCCAGCAGTTACTATTGGCAGAATGAGCAGTTCTTC.

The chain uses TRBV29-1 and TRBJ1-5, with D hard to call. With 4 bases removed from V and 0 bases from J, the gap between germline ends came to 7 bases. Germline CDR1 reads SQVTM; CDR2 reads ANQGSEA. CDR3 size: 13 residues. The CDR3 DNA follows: TGCAGCGTTGCTTTTAATAGCAATCAGCCCCAGCATTTT. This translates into CSVAFNSNQPQHF.

The CDR3 nucleotides are TGTGCCAGTCTCGGCTTTCCTAGCGGGAAGGGTCGAGGCGGGGAGCTGTTTTTT. It specifies CASLGFPSGKGRGGELFF. The genes are TRBV2 and TRBJ2-2; 9 nucleotides align to TRBD2. The junction had 21 bases not matched to a gene; V was cut back by 9 bases and J by 7 bases. The CDR3 length is 18 residues. The germline CDR1 and CDR2 sequences are SNHLY and FYNNEI.

The CDR3: CASSLARQVYYEQYF. The DNA for the CDR3 is TGTGCCAGCAGCTTAGCTCGACAGGTATACTACGAGCAGTACTTC. This sequence joins TRBV7-2 and TRBJ2-7; possibly TRBD1 for D (6 bases). Germline CDR1 SGHTA, CDR2 FQGNSA. V shed 0 bases and J shed 3 bases, with 12 bases lying between them. This CDR3 spans 15 amino acids. The full variable domain, in which reference TRBV7-2 and TRBJ2-7 provide the parts outside the CDR3, is GAGVSQSPSNKVTEKGKDVELRCDPISGHTALYWYRQSLGQGLEFLIYFQGNSAPDKSGLPSDRFSAERTGGSVSTLTIQRTQQEDSAVYLCASSLARQVYYEQYFGPGTRLTVT.

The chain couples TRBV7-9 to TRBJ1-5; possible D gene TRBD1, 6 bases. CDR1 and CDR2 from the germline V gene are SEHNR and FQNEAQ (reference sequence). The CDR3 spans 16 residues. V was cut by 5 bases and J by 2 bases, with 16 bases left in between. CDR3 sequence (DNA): TGTGCCAGCAGCAGAGGGGGGGGCCGAGGCAATCAGCCCCAGCATTTT. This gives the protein CASSRGGGRGNQPQHF. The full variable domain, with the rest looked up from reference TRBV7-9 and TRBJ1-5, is DTGVSQNPRHKITKRGQNVTFRCDPISEHNRLYWYRQTLGQGPEFLTYFQNEAQLEKSRLLSDRFSAERPKGSFSTLEIQRTEQGDSAMYLCASSRGGGRGNQPQHFGDGTRLSIL.

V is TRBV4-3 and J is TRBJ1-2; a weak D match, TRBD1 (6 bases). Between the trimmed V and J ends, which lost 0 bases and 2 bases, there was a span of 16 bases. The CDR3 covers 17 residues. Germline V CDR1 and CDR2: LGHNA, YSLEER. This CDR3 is CASSQDLLPGQNYGYTF. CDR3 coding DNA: TGCGCCAGCAGCCAAGATCTATTACCGGGACAAAACTATGGCTACACCTTC.

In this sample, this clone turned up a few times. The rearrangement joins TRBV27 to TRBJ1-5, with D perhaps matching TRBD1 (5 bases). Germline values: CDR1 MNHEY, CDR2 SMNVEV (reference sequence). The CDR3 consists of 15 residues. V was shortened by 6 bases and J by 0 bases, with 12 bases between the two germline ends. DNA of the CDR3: TGTGCCAGCAGCCGGGACTCATTTAGCAATCAGCCCCAGCATTTT. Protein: CASSRDSFSNQPQHF.

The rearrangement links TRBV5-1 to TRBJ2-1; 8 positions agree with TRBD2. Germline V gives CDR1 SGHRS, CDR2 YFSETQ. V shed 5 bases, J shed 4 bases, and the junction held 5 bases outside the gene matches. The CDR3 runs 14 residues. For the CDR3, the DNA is TGCGCCAGCAGTCTCGGGGGGGCTTACAATGAGCAGTTCTTC. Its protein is CASSLGGAYNEQFF.

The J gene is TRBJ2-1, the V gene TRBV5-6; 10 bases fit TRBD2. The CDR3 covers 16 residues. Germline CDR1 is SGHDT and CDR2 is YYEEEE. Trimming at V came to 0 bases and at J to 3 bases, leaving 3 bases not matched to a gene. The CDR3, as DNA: TGTGCCAGCAGCTTGGAGCGGGAGGGCCGCTACAATGAGCAGTTCTTC. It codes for CASSLEREGRYNEQFF.

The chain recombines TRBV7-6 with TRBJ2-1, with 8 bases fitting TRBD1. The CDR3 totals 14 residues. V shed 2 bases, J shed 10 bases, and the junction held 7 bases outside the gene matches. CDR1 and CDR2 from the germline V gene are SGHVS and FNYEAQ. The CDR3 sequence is CASSLPAGGREQFF. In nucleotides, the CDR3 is TGTGCCAGCAGCTTACCAGCAGGGGGCAGAGAGCAGTTCTTC.

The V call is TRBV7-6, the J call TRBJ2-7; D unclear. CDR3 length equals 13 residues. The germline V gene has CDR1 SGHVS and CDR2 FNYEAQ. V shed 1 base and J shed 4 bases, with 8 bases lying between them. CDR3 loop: CASSLDRSYEQYF. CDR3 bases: TGTGCCAGCAGCTTAGACAGATCTTACGAGCAGTACTTC.

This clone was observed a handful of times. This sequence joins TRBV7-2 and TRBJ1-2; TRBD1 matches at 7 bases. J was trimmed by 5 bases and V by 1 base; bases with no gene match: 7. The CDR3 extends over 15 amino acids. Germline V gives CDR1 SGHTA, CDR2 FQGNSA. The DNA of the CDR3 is TGTGCCAGCAGCTTAGAGACAGGGTATCGTTATGGCTACACCTTC. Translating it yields CASSLETGYRYGYTF.